The source of this T cell receptor beta chain is a study of identical twins. This clonotype ranks as medium-sized (0.01 to 0.1%). Its matching antigen is unknown. General study results and limits: Where beta out-of-frame sequences were concerned, excess twin sharing was weaker. Whereas memory repertoires showed no such difference, abundant cord blood beta clonotypes carried fewer insertions.

cDNA molecules carried unique molecular identifiers, and template switching added a universal primer site. From the 5' RACE reads, TCRdb called clonotypes with MiXCR, one entry per CDR3 protein. Of about 570,000 distinct CDR3 sequences in the sample, more than 9% were seen once. CDR3 size: 19 residues. Germline values: CDR1 MNHEY, CDR2 SVGEGT. Trimming at V came to 2 bases and at J to 3 bases, leaving 15 bases not matched to a gene. The sample was also linked to a second study, of yellow fever vaccine responses in identical twins.

This sequence originates from a woman between 18 and 30 years old in good health. The V gene is TRBV6-2 or TRBV6-3, the J gene TRBJ2-1; 8 positions match TRBD2. Sequenced material: PBMCs. CDR3 residues: CASSYPATILAGDYNEQFF. For the CDR3, the DNA is TGTGCCAGCAGTTACCCAGCCACTATTCTAGCGGGTGACTACAATGAGCAGTTCTTC.